This entry lists 17 T cell receptor beta chains sequenced from one sample in a study of T cell repertoires in cytomegalovirus infection. Antigen specificity for these receptors is unknown. Via MiXCR, TCRdb re-called the reads, giving one row per CDR3 protein. In the table there are 110,000 to 150,000 distinct CDR3 sequences, 25% to 35% of which are singletons. The sequences come from CD8+ T cells from cultured PBMCs, collected from culture after CMV antigen stimulation. Every receptor here comes from a human donor in good health (CMV status not recorded). Some clones in this sample may be carry-over from other donors' samples.

The J gene is TRBJ2-4, the V gene TRBV19; D is possibly TRBD2 (5 bases). V was pared by 3 bases and J by 8 bases, with 17 bases between. This CDR3 is 15 amino acids long. Germline CDR1 and CDR2: LNHDA and SQIVND (reference sequence). CDR3 sequence reads: CASSIGIGIGDIQYF. The CDR3 DNA is TGTGCCAGTAGTATTGGAATTGGCATCGGGGACATTCAGTACTTC. The full variable domain, completed using reference TRBV19 and TRBJ2-4, is DGGITQSPKYLFRKEGQNVTLSCEQNLNHDAMYWYRQDPGQGLRLIYYSQIVNDFQKGDIAEGYSVSREKKESFPLTVTSAQKNPTAFYLCASSIGIGIGDIQYFGAGTRLSVL.

This clonotype was seen a single time. The junction shows a germline mismatch at one end, possibly a read error. This chain connects TRBV4-1 to TRBJ1-2; D gene unclear. CDR3 length: 15 amino acids. Germline V gives CDR1 MGHRA, CDR2 YSYEKL. The CDR3 DNA follows: TGCGCCAGCAGACAAGATACCGGCACTCAGCTTGGCTACACCTTC. Its protein is CASRQDTGTQLGYTF.

This clonotype has just a few counts. This sequence joins TRBV12-3 or TRBV12-4 and TRBJ2-7; 9 nucleotides agree with TRBD2. V dropped 6 bases and J dropped 2; count of bases not matched to a gene: 5. CDR3 length: 14 amino acids. The DNA for the CDR3 is TGTGCCAGCAGCATAGCGGGGGCGCCCTACGAGCAGTACTTC. Translated: CASSIAGAPYEQYF.

In this sample, this clonotype turned up a few times. The rearrangement joins TRBV19 to TRBJ2-2; 7 nucleotides align to TRBD1. The germline V gene has CDR1 LNHDA and CDR2 SQIVND (reference sequence). J was trimmed by 1 base and V by 4 bases; bases with no gene match: 3. The length of the CDR3 is 15 residues. The CDR3 protein is CASSTRQGNTGELFF. CDR3 bases: TGTGCCAGTAGTACGAGACAGGGGAACACCGGGGAGCTGTTTTTT.

The table lists this clonotype with a few counts. This chain joins TRBV12-3 or TRBV12-4 and TRBJ2-5; D remains unclear. The CDR3 extends over 13 amino acids. V was shortened by 8 bases and J by 5 bases, with 15 bases between the two germline ends. The DNA of the CDR3 is TGTGCCAGCTCCCGGGTCCTCTCCGAGACCCAGTACTTC. Amino acids: CASSRVLSETQYF.

This clonotype showed up just once. The chain couples TRBV7-3 to TRBJ1-1, with a weak D call TRBD1 (5 bases). CDR3 length: 14 residues. Germline loops: CDR1 SGHTA, CDR2 FQGTGA. In nucleotides, the CDR3 is TGTGGCAGACCCGGGGGAGGGAGTAGCACTGAAGCTTTCTTT. This codes for CGRPGGGSSTEAFF.

The rearrangement uses TRBV10-3 and TRBJ2-7; 10 nucleotides agree with TRBD2. V dropped 6 bases and J dropped 0; count of bases not matched to a gene: 5. The CDR3 runs 15 residues. Germline V lookup: CDR1 ENHRY, CDR2 SYGVKD. For the CDR3, the DNA is TGTGCCATCAGAGAGGGGACTAGCGACTCCTACGAGCAGTACTTC. As protein: CAIREGTSDSYEQYF.

The genes are TRBV27 and TRBJ2-1; 7 bases line up with TRBD2. This CDR3 is built from 15 residues. Trimming removed 3 bases from V and 6 bases from J; junction bases left unmatched: 8. CDR1 is MNHEY and CDR2 is SMNVEV in the germline V gene (reference sequence). The CDR3 DNA reads as TGTGCCAGCAGTTTGCCGGCTAGCGGTAGCAATGAGCAGTTCTTC. It specifies CASSLPASGSNEQFF.

The chain links TRBV25-1 to TRBJ2-3; 8 nucleotides match TRBD1. The CDR3 is 13 amino acids. The germline V gene encodes CDR1 MGHDK and CDR2 SYGVNS. Unmatched junction bases numbered 0, after V lost 3 bases and J lost 4 bases. The CDR3 sequence: CASSDRGPDTQYF. The CDR3 nucleotides are TGTGCCAGCAGTGACAGGGGGCCAGATACGCAGTATTTT.

The table lists this clonotype with a few counts. The gene calls are TRBV7-3 and TRBJ2-1, with 7 bases matching TRBD2. The germline gives CDR1 SGHTA, CDR2 FQGTGA. V lost 5 bases to trimming and J lost 4 bases; unmatched junction nucleotides: 11. This CDR3 has 16 amino acids. The CDR3, as DNA: TGTGCCAGCAGCCCCCTGAGCGGGGCCCAATACAATGAGCAGTTCTTC. Amino acids: CASSPLSGAQYNEQFF.

CDR3 amino acids: CATSNPGVESSYNSPLHF. CDR3 DNA sequence: TGTGCCACCAGCAACCCGGGGGTGGAGAGCTCCTATAATTCACCCCTCCACTTT. V and J are TRBV15 and TRBJ1-6, with D possibly being TRBD1 (5 bases). The CDR3 consists of 18 residues. Trimming cost V 4 bases and J 0 bases, with 16 bases left between them. In germline, CDR1 is LNHNV, CDR2 YYDKDF (reference sequence). The variable domain in full, with the rest retrieved from reference TRBV15 and TRBJ1-6, is DAMVIQNPRYQVTQFGKPVTLSCSQTLNHNVMYWYQQKSSQAPKLLFHYYDKDFNNEADTPDNFQSRRPNTSFCFLDIRSPGLGDTAMYLCATSNPGVESSYNSPLHFGNGTRLTVT.

The chain recombines TRBV27 with TRBJ1-1; no clear D. The CDR3 has 15 amino acids. The V and J ends lost 3 bases and 0 bases respectively, with 11 bases between them. CDR1 is MNHEY and CDR2 is SMNVEV in the germline V gene (reference sequence). The CDR3 sequence is CASSFTATLNTEAFF. CDR3 coding DNA: TGTGCCAGCAGTTTCACGGCAACCTTGAACACTGAAGCTTTCTTT.

The sample holds a few counts of this clonotype. The chain carries TRBV2 and TRBJ1-5, with D uncertain. The germline gives CDR1 SNHLY, CDR2 FYNNEI. With 4 bases removed from V and 7 bases from J, the gap between germline ends came to 17 bases. The CDR3 runs to 15 residues. The CDR3 is CASSGEAQAGQPQHF. The CDR3 region has the DNA TGTGCCAGCAGTGGGGAGGCTCAGGCGGGACAGCCCCAGCATTTT.

The rearrangement links TRBV6-1 to TRBJ1-1; D is uncertain. V gave up 8 bases and J gave up 7 bases, with 11 bases separating them. The CDR3 runs 11 residues. In germline, CDR1 is MNHNS, CDR2 SASEGT. Written as DNA, the CDR3 is TGTGCCAGCGGAGATACCAGTGAAGCTTTCTTT. Translation gives CASGDTSEAFF.

The chain is built from TRBV14 and TRBJ1-5; no clear D gene. The CDR3 totals 21 residues. Germline V lookup: CDR1 SGHDN, CDR2 FVKESK. Trimming took 0 bases from V and 0 from J, leaving 24 bases between them. CDR3 sequence: CASSQERRQDLIRNSNQPQHF. DNA for the CDR3: TGTGCCAGCAGCCAAGAACGACGACAAGACTTGATCCGGAATAGCAATCAGCCCCAGCATTTT.

This clonotype was detected many times. V gene TRBV20-1 combines with J gene TRBJ2-6; no clear D. CDR1 and CDR2 (germline): DFQATT, SNEGSKA (reference sequence). V was pared by 1 base and J by 2 bases, with 0 bases between. The CDR3 loop spans 12 amino acids. This chain's CDR3 is CSARAGANVLTF. The CDR3 bases are TGCAGTGCTAGAGCTGGGGCCAACGTCCTGACTTTC.

This clonotype has just a few counts. The V and J genes are TRBV7-8 and TRBJ1-2; D is perhaps TRBD1 (6 bases). Trimming pared 5 bases from V and 7 bases from J, leaving 20 bases between. Germline-derived CDR1 and CDR2 are SGHVS and FQNEAQ. The CDR3 contains 15 residues. Written as DNA, the CDR3 is TGTGCCAGCAGCGGCCGGGGGCAGCTCCAGGTTGGCTACACCTTC. Translating it yields CASSGRGQLQVGYTF.